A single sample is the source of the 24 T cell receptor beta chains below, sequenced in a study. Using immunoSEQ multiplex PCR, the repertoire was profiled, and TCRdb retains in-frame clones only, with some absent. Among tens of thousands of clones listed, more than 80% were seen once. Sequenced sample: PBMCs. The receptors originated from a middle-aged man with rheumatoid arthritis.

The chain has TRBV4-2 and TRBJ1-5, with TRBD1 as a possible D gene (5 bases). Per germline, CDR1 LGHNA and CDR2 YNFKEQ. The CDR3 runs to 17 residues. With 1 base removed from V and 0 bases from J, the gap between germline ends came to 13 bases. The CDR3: CASSQVGGRNSNQPQHF. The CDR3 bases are TGTGCCAGCAGCCAAGTGGGGGGGAGAAATAGCAATCAGCCCCAGCATTTT.

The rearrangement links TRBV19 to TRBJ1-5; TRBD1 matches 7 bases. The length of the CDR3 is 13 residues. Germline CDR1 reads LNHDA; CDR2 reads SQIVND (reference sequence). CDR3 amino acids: CATGEVMGQPQHF. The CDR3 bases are TGTGCTACAGGGGAAGTGATGGGTCAGCCCCAGCATTTT.

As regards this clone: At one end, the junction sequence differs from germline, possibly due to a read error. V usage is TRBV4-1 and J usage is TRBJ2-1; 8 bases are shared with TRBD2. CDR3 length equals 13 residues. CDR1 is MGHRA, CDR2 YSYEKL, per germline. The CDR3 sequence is CASSPPGGNEQFF. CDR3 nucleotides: TGCGCCAGTAGCCCTCCGGGGGGGAATGAGCAGTTCTTC.

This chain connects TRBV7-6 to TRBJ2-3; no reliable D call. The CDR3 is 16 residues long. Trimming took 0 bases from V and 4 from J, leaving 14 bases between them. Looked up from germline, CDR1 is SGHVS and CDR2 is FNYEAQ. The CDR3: CASSLAGSTVPDTQYF. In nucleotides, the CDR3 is TGTGCCAGCAGCTTAGCGGGTAGTACCGTCCCAGATACGCAGTATTTT.

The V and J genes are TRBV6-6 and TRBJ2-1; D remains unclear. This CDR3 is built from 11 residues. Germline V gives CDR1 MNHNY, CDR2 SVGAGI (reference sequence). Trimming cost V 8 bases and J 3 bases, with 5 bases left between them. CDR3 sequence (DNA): TGTGCCAGCGAACTCTACAATGAGCAGTTCTTC. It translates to CASELYNEQFF.

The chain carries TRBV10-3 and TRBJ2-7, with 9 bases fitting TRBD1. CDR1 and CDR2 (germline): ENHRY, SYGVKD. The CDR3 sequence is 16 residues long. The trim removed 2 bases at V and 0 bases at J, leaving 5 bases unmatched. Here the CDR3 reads CAISEPGTGSSYEQYF. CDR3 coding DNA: TGTGCCATCAGTGAGCCGGGGACAGGGAGCTCCTACGAGCAGTACTTC.

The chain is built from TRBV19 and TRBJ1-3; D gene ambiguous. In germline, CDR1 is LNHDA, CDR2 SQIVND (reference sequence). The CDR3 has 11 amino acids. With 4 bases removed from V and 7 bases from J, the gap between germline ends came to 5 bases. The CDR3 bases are TGTGCCAGTAGTACTCGGAACACCATATATTTT. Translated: CASSTRNTIYF.

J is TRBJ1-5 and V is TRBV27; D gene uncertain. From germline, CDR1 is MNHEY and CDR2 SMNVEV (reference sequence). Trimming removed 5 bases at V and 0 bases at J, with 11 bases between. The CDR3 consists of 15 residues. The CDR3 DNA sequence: TGTGCCAGCAGTCCCAAAGTTGATAGCAATCAGCCCCAGCATTTT. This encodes CASSPKVDSNQPQHF.

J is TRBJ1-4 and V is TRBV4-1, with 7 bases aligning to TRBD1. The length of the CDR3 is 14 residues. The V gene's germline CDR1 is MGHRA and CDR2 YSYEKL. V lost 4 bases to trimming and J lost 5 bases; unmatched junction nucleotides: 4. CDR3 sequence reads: CASSRDSQNEKLFF. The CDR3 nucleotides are TGCGCCAGCAGCCGGGACAGCCAAAATGAAAAACTGTTTTTT.

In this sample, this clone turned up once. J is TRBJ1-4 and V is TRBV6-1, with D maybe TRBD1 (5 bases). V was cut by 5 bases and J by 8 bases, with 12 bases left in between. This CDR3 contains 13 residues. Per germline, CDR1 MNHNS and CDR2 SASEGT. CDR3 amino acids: CASSRDPQEKLFF. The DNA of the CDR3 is TGTGCCAGCAGTAGGGACCCGCAGGAAAAACTGTTTTTT.

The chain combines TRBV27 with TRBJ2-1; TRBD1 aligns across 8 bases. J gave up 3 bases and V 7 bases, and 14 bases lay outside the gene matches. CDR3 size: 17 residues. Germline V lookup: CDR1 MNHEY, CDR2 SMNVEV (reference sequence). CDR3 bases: TGTGCCAGCATTCGACAGGGGCCGCTTACCCTCTACAATGAGCAGTTCTTC. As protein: CASIRQGPLTLYNEQFF.

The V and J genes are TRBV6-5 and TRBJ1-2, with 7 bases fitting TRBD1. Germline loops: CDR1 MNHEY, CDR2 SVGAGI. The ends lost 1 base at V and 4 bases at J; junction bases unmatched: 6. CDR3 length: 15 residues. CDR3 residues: CASSYWDSPFYGYTF. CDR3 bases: TGTGCCAGCAGTTACTGGGACAGCCCCTTCTATGGCTACACCTTC.

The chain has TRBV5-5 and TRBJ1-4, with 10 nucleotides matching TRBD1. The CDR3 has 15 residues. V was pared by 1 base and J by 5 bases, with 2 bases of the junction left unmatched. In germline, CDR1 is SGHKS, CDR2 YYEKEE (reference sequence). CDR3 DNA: TGTGCCAGCAGCTTGCAGGACAGGGGGAATGAAAAACTGTTTTTT. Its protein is CASSLQDRGNEKLFF.

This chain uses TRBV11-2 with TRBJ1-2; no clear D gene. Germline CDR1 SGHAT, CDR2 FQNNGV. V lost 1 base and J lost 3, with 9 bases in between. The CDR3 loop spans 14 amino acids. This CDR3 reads CASSLGVSDYGYTF. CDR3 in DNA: TGTGCCAGCAGCTTAGGGGTCTCCGACTATGGCTACACCTTC.

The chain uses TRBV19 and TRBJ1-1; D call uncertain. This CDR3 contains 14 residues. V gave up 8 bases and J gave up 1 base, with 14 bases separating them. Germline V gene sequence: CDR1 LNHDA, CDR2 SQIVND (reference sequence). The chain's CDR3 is CASWEEGPNTEAFF. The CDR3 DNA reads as TGTGCCAGTTGGGAAGAAGGGCCGAACACTGAAGCTTTCTTT.

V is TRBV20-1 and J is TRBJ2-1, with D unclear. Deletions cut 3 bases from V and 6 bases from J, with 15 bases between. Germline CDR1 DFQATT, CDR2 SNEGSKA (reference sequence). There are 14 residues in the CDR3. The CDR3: CSASSRPIGNEQFF. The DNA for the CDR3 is TGCAGTGCTAGTAGCCGACCCATTGGCAATGAGCAGTTCTTC.

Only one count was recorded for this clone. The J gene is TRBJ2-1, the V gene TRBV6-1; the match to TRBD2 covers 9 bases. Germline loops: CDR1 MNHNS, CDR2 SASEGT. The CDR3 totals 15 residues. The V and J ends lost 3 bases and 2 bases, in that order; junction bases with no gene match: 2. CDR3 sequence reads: CASSETSGPYNEQFF. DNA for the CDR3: TGTGCCAGCAGTGAGACTAGCGGACCCTACAATGAGCAGTTCTTC.

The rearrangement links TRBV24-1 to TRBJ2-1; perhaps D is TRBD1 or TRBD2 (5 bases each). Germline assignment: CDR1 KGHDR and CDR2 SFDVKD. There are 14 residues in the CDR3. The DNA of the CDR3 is TGTGCAACCTGTGGGGGTGGGCCCTACAATGAGCAGTTCTTC. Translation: CATCGGGPYNEQFF.

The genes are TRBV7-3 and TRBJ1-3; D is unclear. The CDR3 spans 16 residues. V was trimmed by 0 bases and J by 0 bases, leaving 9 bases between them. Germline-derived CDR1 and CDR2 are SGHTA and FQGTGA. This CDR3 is CASSLTNAGSGNTIYF. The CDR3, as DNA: TGTGCCAGCAGCTTAACCAATGCGGGCTCTGGAAACACCATATATTTT.

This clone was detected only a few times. Written as DNA, the CDR3 is TGTGCCAGCAGTGACAGGGGCAATCAGCCCCAGCATTTT. Its protein product is CASSDRGNQPQHF. The rearrangement links TRBV9 to TRBJ1-5; TRBD1 aligns across 7 bases. Trimming removed 5 bases from V and 2 bases from J; junction bases left unmatched: 1. The CDR3 length is 13 residues. Germline CDR1 is SGDLS and CDR2 is YYNGEE.

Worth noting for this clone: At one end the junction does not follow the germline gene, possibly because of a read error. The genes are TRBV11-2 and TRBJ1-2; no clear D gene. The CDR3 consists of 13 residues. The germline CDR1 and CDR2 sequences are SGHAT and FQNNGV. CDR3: CASSLPGNFGYTF. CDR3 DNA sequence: TGTGCCAGCAGCTTACCCGGGAACTTTGGCTACACCTTC.

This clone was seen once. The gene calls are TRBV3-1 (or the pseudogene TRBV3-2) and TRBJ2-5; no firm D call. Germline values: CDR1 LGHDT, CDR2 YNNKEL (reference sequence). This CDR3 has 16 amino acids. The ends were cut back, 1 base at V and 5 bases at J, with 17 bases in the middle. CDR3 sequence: CASSQVGQSLAETQYF. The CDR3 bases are TGTGCCAGCAGCCAAGTTGGGCAGTCCCTGGCGGAGACCCAGTACTTC.

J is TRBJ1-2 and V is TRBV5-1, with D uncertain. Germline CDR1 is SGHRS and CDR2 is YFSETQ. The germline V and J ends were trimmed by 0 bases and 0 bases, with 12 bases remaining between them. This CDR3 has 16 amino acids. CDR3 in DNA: TGCGCCAGCAGCTTGGCCAGAGAGAGACCTAACTATGGCTACACCTTC. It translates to CASSLARERPNYGYTF.

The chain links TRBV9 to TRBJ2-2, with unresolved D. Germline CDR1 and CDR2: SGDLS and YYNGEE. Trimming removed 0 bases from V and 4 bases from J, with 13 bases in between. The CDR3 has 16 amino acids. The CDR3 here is CASSVEPVTVTGELFF. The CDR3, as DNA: TGTGCCAGCAGCGTAGAACCAGTGACCGTCACCGGGGAGCTGTTTTTT.